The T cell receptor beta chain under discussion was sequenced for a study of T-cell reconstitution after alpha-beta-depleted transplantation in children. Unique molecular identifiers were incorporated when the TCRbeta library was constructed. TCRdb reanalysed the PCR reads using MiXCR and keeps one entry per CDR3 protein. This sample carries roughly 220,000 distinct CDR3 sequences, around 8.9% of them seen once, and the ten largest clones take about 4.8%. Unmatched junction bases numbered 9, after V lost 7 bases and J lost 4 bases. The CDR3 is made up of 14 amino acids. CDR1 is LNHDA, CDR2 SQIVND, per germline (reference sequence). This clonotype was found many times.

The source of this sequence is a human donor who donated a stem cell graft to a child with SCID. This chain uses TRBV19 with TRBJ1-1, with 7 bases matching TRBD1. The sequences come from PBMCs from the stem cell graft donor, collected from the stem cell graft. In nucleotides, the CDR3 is TGTGCCAGTATCCGGCGAGGGGGCCTCACTGAAGCTTTCTTT. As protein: CASIRRGGLTEAFF.